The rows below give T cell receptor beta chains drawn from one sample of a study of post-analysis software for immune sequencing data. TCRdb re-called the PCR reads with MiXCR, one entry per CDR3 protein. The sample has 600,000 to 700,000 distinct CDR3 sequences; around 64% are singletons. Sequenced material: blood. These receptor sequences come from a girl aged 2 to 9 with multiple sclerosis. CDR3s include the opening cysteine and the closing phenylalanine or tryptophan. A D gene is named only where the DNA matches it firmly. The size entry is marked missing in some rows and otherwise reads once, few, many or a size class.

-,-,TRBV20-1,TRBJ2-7,TGCAGTGCTAGTGGGGTCCCTAGGGGGAGCGGTTACGAGCAGTACTTC,CSASGVPRGSGYEQYF
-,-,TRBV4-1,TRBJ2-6,TGCGCCAGCGGACTTGATGGGGAGGCCAACGTCCTGACTTTC,CASGLDGEANVLTF
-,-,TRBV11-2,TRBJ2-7,TGTGCCAGCAGCGTCAGGCCGTGCTGTCACGAGCAGTACTTC,CASSVRPCCHEQYF
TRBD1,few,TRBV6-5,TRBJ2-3,TGTGCCAGCAGTTACAGGGGGCCGGACACAGATACGCAGTATTTT,CASSYRGPDTDTQYF
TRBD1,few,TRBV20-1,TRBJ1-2,TGCAGTGCTAGTGACTTCGACAGGGGGTGGATGCACACCTTC,CSASDFDRGWMHTF
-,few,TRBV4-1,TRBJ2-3,TGCGCCAGCAGCGTGCAAGACTCAGGAGCCACAGATACGCAGTATTTT,CASSVQDSGATDTQYF
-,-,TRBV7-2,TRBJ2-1,TGTGCCGGCTCAACGGGTTACAATGAGCAGTTCTTC,CAGSTGYNEQFF
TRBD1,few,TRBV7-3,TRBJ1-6,TGTGCCAGCAGCCTTGACAGGGAATCACCCCTCCACTTT,CASSLDRESPLHF
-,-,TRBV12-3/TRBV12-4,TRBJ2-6,TGTGCCAGCAGCCGGGGTGGTCGGGCCAACGTCCTGACTTTC,CASSRGGRANVLTF
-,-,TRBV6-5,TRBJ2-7,TGTGCCAGCAGTTACTCCGGGACCTTGGTATTCGAGCAGTACTTC,CASSYSGTLVFEQYF
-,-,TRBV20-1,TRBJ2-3,TGCAGTGCTGCCCCCTCAAGCGGGGGTCCAGGGGGGACAGATACGCAGTATTTT,CSAAPSSGGPGGTDTQYF
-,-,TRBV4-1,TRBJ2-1,TGCGCCAGCAGCCAAGCAATGGGGACCCAGTTCTTC,CASSQAMGTQFF
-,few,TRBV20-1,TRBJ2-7,TGCAGTGCTAGAGACAGGACAGCTTCCTCCTACGAGCAGTACTTC,CSARDRTASSYEQYF
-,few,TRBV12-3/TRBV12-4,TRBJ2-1,TGTGCCAGCAGTTTTAGGCCGAGCTCCTACAATGAGCAGTTCTTC,CASSFRPSSYNEQFF
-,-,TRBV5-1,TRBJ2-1,TGCGCCAGCCGCCGCGACACGAGGCATGAGCAGTTCTTC,CASRRDTRHEQFF
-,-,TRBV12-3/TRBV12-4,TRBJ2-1,TGTACCAGCAGTTCCCCTACAGGGTACAATGAGCAGTTCTTC,CTSSSPTGYNEQFF
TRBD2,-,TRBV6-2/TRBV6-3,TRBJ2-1,TGTGCCAGCAGACCGGGACTAGCGGGGTACGATGAGCAGTTCTTC,CASRPGLAGYDEQFF
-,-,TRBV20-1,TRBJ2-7,TGCAGTGCAAGCGCTGGGGGCTCCTACGAGCAGTACTTC,CSASAGGSYEQYF
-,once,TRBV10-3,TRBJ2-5,TGTGCCATCAGTGAAAGGCTAGCGAATCAAGAGACCCAGTACTTC,CAISERLANQETQYF
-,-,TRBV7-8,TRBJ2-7,TGTGCCAGCAGCTTAGGGCGTATTTCTGGGGGACCAACTGCTACCGAGCAGTACTTC,CASSLGRISGGPTATEQYF
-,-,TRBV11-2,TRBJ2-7,TGTGCCAGCAGCTTAGTCAGCAATCCCTACGAGCAGTACTTC,CASSLVSNPYEQYF
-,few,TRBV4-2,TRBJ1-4,TGTGCCAGCAGCCAAGATACCGGGGGCGCCTCTGAAAAACTGTTTTTT,CASSQDTGGASEKLFF
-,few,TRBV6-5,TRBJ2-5,TGTGCCAGCAGTTACTCGATATTCTCGAAACAAGAGACCCAGTACTTC,CASSYSIFSKQETQYF
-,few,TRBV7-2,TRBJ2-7,TGTGCCAGCAGCTTAGACACTACCCCACTCTACGAGCAGTACTTC,CASSLDTTPLYEQYF
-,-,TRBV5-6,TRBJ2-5,TGTGCCAGCAGCAGGGGGAACAATGAGCAGTACTTC,CASSRGNNEQYF
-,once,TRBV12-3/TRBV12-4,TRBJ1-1,TGTGCCAGCAGTCCCCCAATGGGCACTGAAGCTTTCTTT,CASSPPMGTEAFF
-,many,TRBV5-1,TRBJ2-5,TGCGCCAGCAGCTTGGGGGGCTTCCAAGAGACCCAGTACTTC,CASSLGGFQETQYF